A selection of T cell receptor beta chains follows, all from one sample in a study of OX40 agonist ivuxolimab in advanced cancers. The assay was immunoSEQ multiplex PCR, and TCRdb's table has in-frame clones only and misses some. The table records some 77,000 clones, roughly 93% of them present only once. The specimen was CD4+ or CD8+ T cells sorted from blood, collected in a trial of the OX40 agonist ivuxolimab. The receptors were gathered from an adult with an advanced solid tumor such as melanoma, head and neck, liver or kidney cancer. Both conserved end residues are part of each CDR3. D genes are given only for firm matches.

v_call	j_call	d_call	cdr3_nt	cdr3_aa
TRBV6-5	TRBJ1-2	TRBD1	TGTGCCAGCACCCGTCAGACAGGGGCGTTGGAAGGCTACACCTTC	CASTRQTGALEGYTF
TRBV5-5	TRBJ2-5	TRBD2	TGTGCCAGCAGCTTGGGACTAGCGGGAAACGAGGAGACCCAGTACTTC	CASSLGLAGNEETQYF
TRBV18	TRBJ2-3	TRBD2	TGTGCCAGCTCACCGCCGGGACTAACCACAGATACGCAGTATTTT	CASSPPGLTTDTQYF
TRBV2	TRBJ2-5	NA	TGTGCCAGCAGTGGGGGGTCAGAGACCCAGTACTTC	CASSGGSETQYF
TRBV6-5	TRBJ1-1	NA	TGTGCCAGCAGTTACCAAGCGACGAACACTGAAGCTTTCTTT	CASSYQATNTEAFF
TRBV9	TRBJ1-3	TRBD1	TGTGCCAGCAGTAAAATACAGGGGGCTGGAAACACCATATATTTT	CASSKIQGAGNTIYF
TRBV7-8	TRBJ2-5	TRBD1	TGTGCCAGCAGCAGGGTCACGACAGGGCGTCAAGAGACCCAGTACTTC	CASSRVTTGRQETQYF
TRBV19	TRBJ1-1	NA	TGTGCCAGTAGTATAAAGGGGAACACTGAAGCTTTCTTT	CASSIKGNTEAFF
TRBV10-3	TRBJ1-6	NA	TGTGCCATCAGTGACAATTATAATTCACCCCTCCACTTT	CAISDNYNSPLHF
TRBV19	TRBJ2-2	NA	TGTGCCAGTAGTATAGCAGGGAATACGGGCGGGGAGCTGTTTTTT	CASSIAGNTGGELFF
TRBV28	TRBJ2-1	TRBD2	TGTGCCAGCAGTTCTAGCGGGGGGGCCTACAATGAGCAGTTCTTC	CASSSSGGAYNEQFF
TRBV19	TRBJ2-3	TRBD2	TGTGCCAGTGGCCCCTGGAGGACTAGCGGGTTATTTAGCACAGATACGCAGTATTTT	CASGPWRTSGLFSTDTQYF
TRBV27	TRBJ2-2	TRBD1	TGTGCCAGCAGTCCAACGGGACAGTCTCTTGGAGGGGAGCTGTTTTTT	CASSPTGQSLGGELFF
TRBV19	TRBJ2-7	NA	TGTGCCACCCGCATAACGGAGGGCCATTACGAGCAGTACTTC	CATRITEGHYEQYF
TRBV30	TRBJ1-5	TRBD1	TGTGCCTGGACCGGACAGGGGGGTGGCAATCAGCCCCAGCATTTT	CAWTGQGGGNQPQHF
TRBV27	TRBJ1-4	NA	TGTGCCAGAGAGGGGGTCGGGGGCCTCACAACTAATGAAAAACTGTTTTTT	CAREGVGGLTTNEKLFF
TRBV9	TRBJ1-1	NA	TGTGCCAGCAGCGTAGATAGTGGTTACACTGAAGCTTTCTTT	CASSVDSGYTEAFF
TRBV10-2	TRBJ1-5	NA	TGCGCCAGCAGGGCGGGGGTTACCAATCAGCCCCAGCATTTT	CASRAGVTNQPQHF
TRBV6-5	TRBJ2-7	NA	TGTGCCAGCAGTTACATGACGCAGCCGGGGTGGGAGCAGTACTTC	CASSYMTQPGWEQYF
TRBV7-3	TRBJ2-2	TRBD1	TGTGCCAGCAGCCTACAGGGGACGACCGGGGAGCTGTTTTTT	CASSLQGTTGELFF
TRBV18	TRBJ1-4	NA	TGTGCCAGCTCACTACTAGCAACTAATGAAAAACTGTTTTTT	CASSLLATNEKLFF
TRBV19	TRBJ1-2	TRBD1	TGTGCCAGTAGACCCCAGAGAGCGGACAGGGTTAACGGCTACACCTTC	CASRPQRADRVNGYTF
TRBV5-6	TRBJ2-5	TRBD1	TGTGCCAGCAGCACCGACAGGGATGGGGAGACCCAGTACTTC	CASSTDRDGETQYF
TRBV21-1	TRBJ2-1	NA	TGTGCCAGCAGCAAAGTAAAGGGTTCGTTCAATGAGCAGTTCTTC	CASSKVKGSFNEQFF
TRBV18	TRBJ1-4	NA	TGTGCCAGCTCACCAACGGGGGCGGGAGCAGAAAAACTGTTTTTT	CASSPTGAGAEKLFF
TRBV28	TRBJ1-1	NA	TGTGCCAGCAGTTTACCACAGGGTTGGACTGAAGCTTTCTTT	CASSLPQGWTEAFF
TRBV25-1	TRBJ1-6	NA	TGTGCCAGCAGTGTCGGATTTTCACCCCTCCACTTT	CASSVGFSPLHF
TRBV5-1	TRBJ2-1	TRBD2	TGCGCCAACAAACACGGGACTAGCGGGGATAGCTCCTACAATGAGCAGTTCTTC	CANKHGTSGDSSYNEQFF
TRBV30	TRBJ1-1	NA	TGTGCCTGGAGTTCCACTCCGTGGGGTGAAGCTTTCTTT	CAWSSTPWGEAFF
TRBV28	TRBJ1-5	NA	TGTGCCAGCATCCCCCTCGGGGGGAATCAGCCCCAGCATTTT	CASIPLGGNQPQHF
TRBV9	TRBJ2-3	TRBD2	TGTGCCAGCACCGCACTAGCGGGGGGTCAGGATACGCAGTATTTT	CASTALAGGQDTQYF
TRBV5-6	TRBJ2-7	TRBD1	TGTGCCAGCAGCGCGGGACAGGGGTTCTACGAGCAGTACTTC	CASSAGQGFYEQYF
TRBV12-5	TRBJ1-2	NA	TGTGCTAGTGCCCCACCCACGAACTATGGCTACACCTTC	CASAPPTNYGYTF